The 23 T cell receptor beta chains listed next were all sequenced from one sample in a study of Tregs in tolerant kidney transplant recipients. Sequencing used immunoSEQ multiplex PCR; TCRdb keeps in-frame clones, though not all of them. This sample yields some 69,000 clones, of which 80% to 85% are seen a single time; roughly 4% belongs to the top ten. Sequencing input: CD4+ T cells from blood. The origin of the receptors is a human donor in good health.

The V gene is TRBV7-2, the J gene TRBJ1-5; no firm D call. The V end was cut by 5 bases, the J end by 0 bases, with 11 bases between. The CDR3 loop spans 15 amino acids. Germline values: CDR1 SGHTA, CDR2 FQGNSA. CDR3 DNA: TGTGCCAGCAGCGGGGAGGTTTATAGCAATCAGCCCCAGCATTTT. It specifies CASSGEVYSNQPQHF.

The chain combines TRBV2 with TRBJ2-3; TRBD2 is a possible D gene (7 bases). V dropped 3 bases and J dropped 5 bases, with 12 bases sitting between them. Looked up from germline, CDR1 is SNHLY and CDR2 is FYNNEI. This CDR3 has 14 amino acids. CDR3 sequence: CASSDGGARDTQYF. Here the CDR3 DNA reads TGTGCCAGCAGTGATGGGGGGGCCAGAGATACGCAGTATTTT.

This chain connects TRBV19 to TRBJ2-3; D might be TRBD1 (6 bases). V gave up 7 bases and J gave up 6 bases, with 17 bases separating them. This CDR3 spans 14 amino acids. Germline CDR1 LNHDA, CDR2 SQIVND (reference sequence). The CDR3 DNA reads as TGTGCCAGTACCCTCTCCACGAGGGGGGATACGCAGTATTTT. Translation: CASTLSTRGDTQYF.

This chain links TRBV9 with TRBJ2-1; D perhaps matches TRBD1 (5 bases). Deletions cut 1 base from V and 7 bases from J, with 21 bases between. CDR1 SGDLS and CDR2 YYNGEE come from the germline V gene. The CDR3 totals 17 residues. Here the CDR3 reads CASSVRQVDTNWNEQFF. The DNA for the CDR3 is TGTGCCAGCAGCGTAAGGCAAGTGGACACTAATTGGAATGAGCAGTTCTTC.

This clone was recorded a few times. The chain is built from TRBV2 and TRBJ2-3; TRBD2 matches at 13 bases. V gave up 6 bases and J gave up 6 bases; unmatched junction bases: 6. The length of the CDR3 is 15 residues. Per germline, CDR1 SNHLY and CDR2 FYNNEI. In DNA, the CDR3 is TGTGCCAGCAGGAGACTAGCGGGAGGTACGGATACGCAGTATTTT. Encoded protein: CASRRLAGGTDTQYF. Combining the CDR3 with reference TRBV2 and TRBJ2-3 gives the whole variable domain EPEVTQTPSHQVTQMGQEVILRCVPISNHLYFYWYRQILGQKVEFLVSFYNNEISEKSEIFDDQFSVERPDGSNFTLKIRSTKLEDSAMYFCASRRLAGGTDTQYFGPGTRLTVL.

The chain couples TRBV5-1 to TRBJ1-1; possible D gene TRBD1, 5 bases. Trimming removed 1 base at V and 2 bases at J, with 6 bases between. Looked up from germline, CDR1 is SGHRS and CDR2 is YFSETQ. CDR3 length equals 13 residues. The CDR3 loop is CASSLWGNTEAFF. CDR3 in DNA: TGCGCCAGCAGCTTGTGGGGCAACACTGAAGCTTTCTTT.

The chain has TRBV11-2 and TRBJ2-3, with 8 bases fitting TRBD2. With V trimmed by 5 bases and J by 3 bases, 4 bases remained unmatched. Germline CDR1 is SGHAT and CDR2 is FQNNGV. The length of the CDR3 is 14 residues. The CDR3 bases are TGTGCCAGCAGCCGGGGGGGGCCGACAGATACGCAGTATTTT. Translating gives CASSRGGPTDTQYF. The variable domain in full, completed from reference TRBV11-2 and TRBJ2-3, reads EAGVAQSPRYKIIEKRQSVAFWCNPISGHATLYWYQQILGQGPKLLIQFQNNGVVDDSQLPKDRFSAERLKGVDSTLKIQPAKLEDSAVYLCASSRGGPTDTQYFGPGTRLTVL.

The rearrangement uses TRBV30 and TRBJ1-2; D gene ambiguous. Trimming shortened V by 0 bases and J by 13 bases, and 21 bases separated the two germline ends. Germline V gene lookup returns CDR1 GTSNPN and CDR2 SVGIG (reference sequence). This CDR3 has 14 residues. This chain's CDR3 is CAWSVGSSYYSGTF. CDR3 DNA: TGTGCCTGGAGTGTTGGATCGAGCTACTATTCTGGCACCTTC.

The chain combines TRBV11-2 with TRBJ2-7, with 12 bases fitting TRBD2. The germline gives CDR1 SGHAT, CDR2 FQNNGV. J gave up 3 bases and V 4 bases, and 4 bases lay outside the gene matches. This CDR3 spans 15 amino acids. Written as DNA, the CDR3 is TGTGCCAGCAGCTCCCTAGCGGGGGGGTTCTACGAGCAGTACTTC. Its protein is CASSSLAGGFYEQYF.

The chain links TRBV27 to TRBJ1-1; D is undetermined. The CDR3 is 14 amino acids. Germline CDR1 reads MNHEY; CDR2 reads SMNVEV (reference sequence). V lost 3 bases and J 4 bases, leaving 12 bases between the germline ends. The CDR3 here is CASSLGGYGTEAFF. The CDR3 DNA reads TGTGCCAGCAGTTTGGGAGGGTACGGCACTGAAGCTTTCTTT.

The chain carries TRBV2 and TRBJ2-5; D unclear. The J call is in doubt because the DNA end fits TRBJ2-7 better. This CDR3 contains 13 residues. Germline assignment: CDR1 SNHLY and CDR2 FYNNEI. The chain's CDR3 is CASRPTQLYEQYF. The CDR3 DNA reads as TGTGCCAGCCGCCCTACGCAGCTTTACGAGCAGTACTTC.

This clone was detected only once. The CDR3 DNA follows: TGTGCCAGCGGTCGGACCCTACGAGATACGCAGTATTTT. It yields the protein CASGRTLRDTQYF. The V call is TRBV6-4, the J call TRBJ2-3; D ambiguous. The V gene's germline CDR1 is MRHNA and CDR2 SNTAGT. This CDR3 region has 13 residues. V was pared by 8 bases and J by 5 bases, with 14 bases between.

The chain joins TRBV29-1 to TRBJ2-2; TRBD1 agrees at 9 bases. V lost 6 bases to trimming and J lost 1 base; unmatched junction nucleotides: 0. The germline gives CDR1 SQVTM, CDR2 ANQGSEA. The CDR3 covers 13 residues. The CDR3 region has the DNA TGCAGCGTGGACAGGGGGAACACCGGGGAGCTGTTTTTT. This sequence encodes CSVDRGNTGELFF.

This clone was found a few times. The chain uses TRBV6-5 and TRBJ2-7; possibly TRBD2 for D (6 bases). Trimming pared 0 bases from V and 4 bases from J, leaving 16 bases between. Germline values: CDR1 MNHEY, CDR2 SVGAGI. CDR3 length: 16 residues. In DNA, the CDR3 is TGTGCCAGCAGTTACTCGTTAACGGAGGAGGGGTACGAGCAGTACTTC. Translation gives CASSYSLTEEGYEQYF.

The genes are TRBV7-2 and TRBJ2-2; 8 bases fit TRBD1. Germline CDR1 reads SGHTA; CDR2 reads FQGNSA. The CDR3 has 15 amino acids. J was trimmed by 7 bases and V by 5 bases; bases with no gene match: 9. CDR3: CASSPRQGASGELFF. The CDR3 DNA reads TGTGCCAGCAGCCCCCGGCAGGGGGCCAGCGGGGAGCTGTTTTTT. The complete variable domain, with remaining parts taken from reference TRBV7-2 and TRBJ2-2, reads GAGVSQSPSNKVTEKGKDVELRCDPISGHTALYWYRQSLGQGLEFLIYFQGNSAPDKSGLPSDRFSAERTGGSVSTLTIQRTQQEDSAVYLCASSPRQGASGELFFGEGSRLTVL.

This clone was seen a single time. The chain is built from TRBV11-2 and TRBJ2-7, with a weak D call TRBD1 (6 bases). V was cut by 5 bases and J by 2 bases, with 16 bases left in between. CDR3 length equals 15 residues. Germline V lookup: CDR1 SGHAT, CDR2 FQNNGV. The CDR3 reads CASSGLWTVPYEQYF. For the CDR3, the DNA is TGTGCCAGCAGCGGACTCTGGACAGTTCCCTACGAGCAGTACTTC.

This chain connects TRBV9 to TRBJ2-7; D is tentatively TRBD1 or TRBD2 (6 bases each). The CDR3 totals 15 residues. V was pared by 0 bases and J by 2 bases, with 12 bases between. Germline values: CDR1 SGDLS, CDR2 YYNGEE. In nucleotides, the CDR3 is TGTGCCAGCAGCGTAGGGAAAGGGGGGCCCTACGAGCAGTACTTC. Translated, it gives CASSVGKGGPYEQYF.

The genes are TRBV6-6 and TRBJ2-7; 7 bases agree with TRBD2. The germline gives CDR1 MNHNY, CDR2 SVGAGI (reference sequence). The CDR3 is made up of 13 amino acids. With V trimmed by 5 bases and J by 4 bases, 5 bases remained unmatched. The CDR3 DNA follows: TGTGCCAGCAGTCCACCGGGGGGTTACGAGCAGTACTTC. Amino acids: CASSPPGGYEQYF.

The chain is built from TRBV11-1 and TRBJ2-6; no clear D gene. Germline V lookup: CDR1 SGHAT, CDR2 FQDESV (reference sequence). The V end was cut by 5 bases, the J end by 0 bases, with 14 bases between. The CDR3 is made up of 17 amino acids. CDR3 residues: CASSTQRRTSGANVLTF. CDR3 nucleotide sequence: TGTGCCAGCAGCACTCAAAGACGGACCTCTGGGGCCAACGTCCTGACTTTC. The full variable domain, completed using reference TRBV11-1 and TRBJ2-6, is EAEVAQSPRYKITEKSQAVAFWCDPISGHATLYWYRQILGQGPELLVQFQDESVVDDSQLPKDRFSAERLKGVDSTLKIQPAELGDSAMYLCASSTQRRTSGANVLTFGAGSRLTVL.

By proportion, this clone is medium-sized. This chain links TRBV5-1 with TRBJ2-1; a possible D gene is TRBD2 (6 bases). Per germline, CDR1 SGHRS and CDR2 YFSETQ. CDR3 length: 15 residues. The V end lost 4 bases, the J end lost 0 bases, and 11 bases lay between the germline ends. The CDR3 nucleotides read TGCGCCAGCAGCCCGGGACTCCGCTCCTACAATGAGCAGTTCTTC. This encodes CASSPGLRSYNEQFF.

The rearrangement joins TRBV6-5 to TRBJ1-2; no clear D. The CDR3 extends over 14 amino acids. Between the trimmed V and J ends, which lost 6 bases and 4 bases, there was a span of 15 bases. Germline CDR1 reads MNHEY; CDR2 reads SVGAGI. The CDR3 region is CASRRATASYGYTF. CDR3 in DNA: TGTGCCAGCAGACGTGCAACGGCCTCCTATGGCTACACCTTC.

The chain is built from TRBV9 and TRBJ2-1, with unresolved D. V was trimmed by 1 base and J by 4 bases, leaving 6 bases between them. This CDR3 spans 13 amino acids. Looked up from germline, CDR1 is SGDLS and CDR2 is YYNGEE. The CDR3 DNA reads as TGTGCCAGCAGCGTATCAGGTTACAATGAGCAGTTCTTC. Its translation: CASSVSGYNEQFF.

The chain links TRBV9 to TRBJ2-3, with D perhaps TRBD2 (5 bases). The V gene lost 3 bases and the J gene lost 6 bases, with 20 bases spanning the gap. The germline V gene encodes CDR1 SGDLS and CDR2 YYNGEE. The CDR3 extends over 16 amino acids. Written as DNA, the CDR3 is TGTGCCAGCAGCGCAGCGGTGGGCTTACCCGGGGATACGCAGTATTTT. Amino acids: CASSAAVGLPGDTQYF.